This T cell receptor (beta chain) was sequenced during a study of blood T cell repertoires in COVID-19. Background on the study: T cells, B-cell-depleted T cells, or PBMCs provided the cDNA or gDNA that served as material.

In the original processing: Nucleated cell counts were estimated from reference gene primer amplification. Measured with immunoSEQ multiplex PCR; TCRdb has only the in-frame clones, and not every one. V, J and clone size are taken as reported in that table, and D and trimming were inferred from the DNA itself. The sample yields under 400,000 clones, about 92% seen once. Seattle enrolled patients during active infection and tracked them longitudinally. A single count supports this clone. Sequencing was done on a sample of peripheral blood. The origin of this receptor is a woman aged 55-75 years with COVID-19, enrolled during active disease.

The CDR3 reads CASSPRDRDQPQHF. CDR3 nucleotides: TGTGCCAGCTCACCCCGGGACAGGGATCAGCCCCAGCATTTT. The chain joins TRBV18 to TRBJ1-5; 9 positions agree with TRBD1. Germline V gives CDR1 KGHSH, CDR2 LQKENI. The CDR3 consists of 14 residues. Trimming at V came to 3 bases and at J to 5 bases, leaving 2 bases not matched to a gene.